Listed below are T cell receptor beta chains from one sample, sequenced in a study of regulatory T cells in long-lasting Graves disease. TCRdb re-analysed the multiplex PCR reads in MiXCR, keeping a single row per CDR3 protein. The sample yields about 540,000 distinct CDR3 sequences, about 13% seen once. These same records also appear under a second study, on T cells in Graves' hyperthyroidism and ophthalmopathy.

The sequencing used peripheral blood mononuclear cells (PBMCs), collected at new diagnosis, from a patient treated with antithyroid drugs. These receptors originate from a man aged 25 to 40 with Graves disease. The conserved cysteine and the conserved F or W are not part of the CDR3 here.

V gene: TRBV29-1
J gene: TRBJ2-5
CDR3 protein: SVGHLGETQY

V gene: TRBV10-3
J gene: TRBJ1-1
CDR3 protein: AISDEGLWTEAF

V gene: TRBV7-9
J gene: TRBJ2-5
CDR3 protein: ASGTARETQY

V gene: TRBV7-9
J gene: TRBJ1-1
CDR3 protein: ASSSFDRDGTEAF

V gene: TRBV6-5
J gene: TRBJ1-1
CDR3 protein: ASSLSTANTEAF

V gene: TRBV6-1
J gene: TRBJ2-7
CDR3 protein: ASRIVSSYEQY

V gene: TRBV25-1
J gene: TRBJ1-2
CDR3 protein: ASSDFGTNYGYT

V gene: TRBV20-1
J gene: TRBJ2-5
CDR3 protein: SARDTRGREQETQY

V gene: TRBV10-3
J gene: TRBJ2-3
CDR3 protein: AISGGGGATSDTQY

V gene: TRBV6-1
J gene: TRBJ1-4
CDR3 protein: ASSTRVAGEKLF

V gene: TRBV18
J gene: TRBJ1-1
CDR3 protein: ASSPGVVDTEAF

V gene: TRBV20-1
J gene: TRBJ2-7
CDR3 protein: SAAGQGGLEQY

V gene: TRBV7-8
J gene: TRBJ2-7
CDR3 protein: ASSLGQGVSYEQY

V gene: TRBV25-1
J gene: TRBJ2-7
CDR3 protein: ASSDSARLAYEQY

V gene: TRBV20-1
J gene: TRBJ1-5
CDR3 protein: SASPGLGPNQPQH

V gene: TRBV30
J gene: TRBJ2-3
CDR3 protein: AWRLAGGPRSTDTQY

V gene: TRBV7-2
J gene: TRBJ1-1
CDR3 protein: ASSPGLV

V gene: TRBV6-9
J gene: TRBJ2-7
CDR3 protein: ASSYELAGGAYEQY

V gene: TRBV9
J gene: TRBJ1-5
CDR3 protein: ASSSGLTGNQPQH

V gene: TRBV6-1
J gene: TRBJ2-7
CDR3 protein: ASGDTSSYEQY

V gene: TRBV7-9
J gene: TRBJ2-5
CDR3 protein: ASSPRILAGVQETQY

V gene: TRBV25-1
J gene: TRBJ2-1
CDR3 protein: ASRRVLGNEQF

V gene: TRBV24-1
J gene: TRBJ2-1
CDR3 protein: ATSDLRGFEQF

V gene: TRBV29-1
J gene: TRBJ2-7
CDR3 protein: SVEASGGFSYEQY

V gene: TRBV27
J gene: TRBJ2-1
CDR3 protein: ASSSSGKDNEQF

V gene: TRBV6-2/TRBV6-3
J gene: TRBJ1-2
CDR3 protein: ASSYSRVSGTGSYGHT

V gene: TRBV5-4
J gene: TRBJ2-7
CDR3 protein: ASSRKEDRALSYEQY

V gene: TRBV20-1
J gene: TRBJ2-7
CDR3 protein: SARQREGVYEQY

V gene: TRBV24-1
J gene: TRBJ1-5
CDR3 protein: ATSAQGFGNQPQH

V gene: TRBV3-1
J gene: TRBJ2-1
CDR3 protein: ASSQLSNEQF

V gene: TRBV11-2
J gene: TRBJ2-5
CDR3 protein: ASSPGLAGGPETQY

V gene: TRBV20-1
J gene: TRBJ1-6
CDR3 protein: SASQGSPLH

V gene: TRBV6-1
J gene: TRBJ2-5
CDR3 protein: ASRLAGMRVLGETQY